This TCR beta chain was sequenced in a study of T cell responses to AZD1222 COVID-19 vaccine. Sequencing used immunoSEQ multiplex PCR; TCRdb keeps in-frame clones, though not all of them. The table records 70,000 to 80,000 clones, over 60% of them present only once. The sample holds one count of this clone. The CDR3 consists of 14 residues. Germline-derived CDR1 and CDR2 are MNHEY and SMNVEV (reference sequence). Trimming pared 5 bases from V and 5 bases from J, leaving 13 bases between. Sequences were derived from peripheral blood, sampled 28 days after the second AZD1222 dose. This TCR derives from an adult who received the AZD1222 COVID-19 vaccine. The V and J genes are TRBV27 and TRBJ2-1; D is possibly TRBD2 (6 bases). The CDR3 DNA is TGTGCCAGCAGTCCAAGCGGGTCCAACAATGAGCAGTTCTTC. Protein: CASSPSGSNNEQFF.